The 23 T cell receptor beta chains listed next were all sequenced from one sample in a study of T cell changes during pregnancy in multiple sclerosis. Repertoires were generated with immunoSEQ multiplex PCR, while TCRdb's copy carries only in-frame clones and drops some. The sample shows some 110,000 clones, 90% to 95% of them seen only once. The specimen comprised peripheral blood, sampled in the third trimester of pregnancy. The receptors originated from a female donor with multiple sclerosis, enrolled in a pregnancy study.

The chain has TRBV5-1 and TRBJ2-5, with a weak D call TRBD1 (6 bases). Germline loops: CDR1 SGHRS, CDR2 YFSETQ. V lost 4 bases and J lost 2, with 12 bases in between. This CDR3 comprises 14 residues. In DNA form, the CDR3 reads TGCGCCAGCAGCCGAGTTGACAGGCAAGAGACCCAGTACTTC. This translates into CASSRVDRQETQYF.

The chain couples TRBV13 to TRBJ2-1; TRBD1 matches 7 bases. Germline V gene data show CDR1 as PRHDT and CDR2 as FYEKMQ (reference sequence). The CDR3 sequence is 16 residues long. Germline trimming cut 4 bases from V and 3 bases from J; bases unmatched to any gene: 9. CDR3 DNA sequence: TGTGCCAGCAGCTCCCGTCGGGGACAGTACTACAATGAGCAGTTCTTC. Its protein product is CASSSRRGQYYNEQFF.

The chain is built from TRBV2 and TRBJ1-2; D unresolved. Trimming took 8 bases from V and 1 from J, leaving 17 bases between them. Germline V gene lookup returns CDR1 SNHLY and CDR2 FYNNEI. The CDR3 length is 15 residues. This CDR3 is CASLKTAGDNYGYTF. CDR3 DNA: TGTGCCAGCCTAAAAACAGCAGGTGATAACTATGGCTACACCTTC.

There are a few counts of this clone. CDR3 loop: CASSEGAVSFTEAFF. The CDR3 nucleotides read TGTGCCAGCAGTGAGGGGGCAGTTTCCTTCACTGAAGCTTTCTTT. The chain is built from TRBV2 and TRBJ1-1, with D maybe TRBD1 (6 bases). Germline CDR1 reads SNHLY; CDR2 reads FYNNEI. V was clipped by 3 bases and J by 4 bases, with 15 bases between them. The CDR3 length is 15 residues.

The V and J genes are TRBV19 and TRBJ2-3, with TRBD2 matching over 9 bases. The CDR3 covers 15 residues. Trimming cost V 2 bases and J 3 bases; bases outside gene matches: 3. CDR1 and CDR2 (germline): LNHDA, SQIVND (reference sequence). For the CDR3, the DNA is TGTGCCAGTAGTATACTAGCGGGGACAACAGATACGCAGTATTTT. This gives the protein CASSILAGTTDTQYF.

As DNA, the CDR3 is TGTGCCAGCAGTGATGACCAGGGAAATCAGCCCCAGCATTTT. Translated, it gives CASSDDQGNQPQHF. The V and J genes are TRBV2 and TRBJ1-5, with a possible D match to TRBD1 (5 bases). Between the trimmed V and J ends, which lost 3 bases and 4 bases, there was a span of 10 bases. The CDR3 extends over 14 amino acids. CDR1 SNHLY and CDR2 FYNNEI come from the germline V gene.

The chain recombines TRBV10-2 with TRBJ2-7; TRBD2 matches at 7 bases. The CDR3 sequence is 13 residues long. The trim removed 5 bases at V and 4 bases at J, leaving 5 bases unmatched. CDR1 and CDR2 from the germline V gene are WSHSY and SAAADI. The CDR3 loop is CASSLAGGYEQYF. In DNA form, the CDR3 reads TGCGCCAGCAGTTTAGCGGGCGGATACGAGCAGTACTTC.

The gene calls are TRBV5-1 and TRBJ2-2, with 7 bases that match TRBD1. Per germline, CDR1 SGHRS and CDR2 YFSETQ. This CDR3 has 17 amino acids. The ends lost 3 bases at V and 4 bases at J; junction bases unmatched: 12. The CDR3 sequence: CASSWTEGAITTGELFF. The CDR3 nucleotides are TGCGCCAGCAGCTGGACAGAGGGGGCAATTACCACCGGGGAGCTGTTTTTT.

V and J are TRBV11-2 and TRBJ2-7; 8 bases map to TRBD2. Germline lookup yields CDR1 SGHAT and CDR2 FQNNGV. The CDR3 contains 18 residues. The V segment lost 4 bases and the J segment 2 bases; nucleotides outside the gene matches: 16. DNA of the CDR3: TGTGCCAGCAGCTCCTCCTACCCTTGGACTAGCCCAACCTACGAGCAGTACTTC. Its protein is CASSSSYPWTSPTYEQYF.

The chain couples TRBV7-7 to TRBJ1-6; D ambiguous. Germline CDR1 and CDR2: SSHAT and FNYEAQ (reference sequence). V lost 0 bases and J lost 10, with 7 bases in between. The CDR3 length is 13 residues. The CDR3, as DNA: TGTGCCAGCAGCTTAGCAGTCGGGTCACCCCTCCACTTT. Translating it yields CASSLAVGSPLHF.

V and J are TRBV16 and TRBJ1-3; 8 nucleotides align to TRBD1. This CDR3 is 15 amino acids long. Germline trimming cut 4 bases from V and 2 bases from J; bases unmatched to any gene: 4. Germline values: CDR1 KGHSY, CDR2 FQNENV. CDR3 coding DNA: TGTGCCAGCAGCCTCCAGGACAGGGCTGGAAACACCATATATTTT. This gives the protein CASSLQDRAGNTIYF.

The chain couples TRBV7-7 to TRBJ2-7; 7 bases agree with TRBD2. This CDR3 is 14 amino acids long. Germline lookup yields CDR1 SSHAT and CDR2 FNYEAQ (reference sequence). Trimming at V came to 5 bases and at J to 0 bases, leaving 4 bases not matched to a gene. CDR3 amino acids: CASSPGGSSYEQYF. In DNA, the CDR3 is TGTGCCAGCAGCCCAGGCGGGAGCTCCTACGAGCAGTACTTC.

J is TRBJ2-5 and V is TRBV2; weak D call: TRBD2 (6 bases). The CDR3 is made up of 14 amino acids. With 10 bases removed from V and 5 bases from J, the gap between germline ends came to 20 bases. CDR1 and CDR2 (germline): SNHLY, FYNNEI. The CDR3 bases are TGTGCCACGGGGTCGGGGGTGAGAGGGGAGACCCAGTACTTC. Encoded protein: CATGSGVRGETQYF.

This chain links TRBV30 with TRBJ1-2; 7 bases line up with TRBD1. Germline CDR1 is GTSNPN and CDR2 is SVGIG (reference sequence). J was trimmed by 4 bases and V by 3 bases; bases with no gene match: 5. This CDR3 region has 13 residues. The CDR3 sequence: CAWSDRVGYGYTF. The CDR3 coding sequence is TGTGCCTGGAGCGACAGGGTAGGCTATGGCTACACCTTC.

The DNA for the CDR3 is TGTGCCAGTAGTATAGATGGCGACGGAGACAATCAGCCCCAGCATTTT. It codes for CASSIDGDGDNQPQHF. The genes are TRBV19 and TRBJ1-5; D not resolved. This CDR3 spans 16 amino acids. Germline values: CDR1 LNHDA, CDR2 SQIVND (reference sequence). The V gene lost 0 bases and the J gene lost 3 bases, with 12 bases spanning the gap.

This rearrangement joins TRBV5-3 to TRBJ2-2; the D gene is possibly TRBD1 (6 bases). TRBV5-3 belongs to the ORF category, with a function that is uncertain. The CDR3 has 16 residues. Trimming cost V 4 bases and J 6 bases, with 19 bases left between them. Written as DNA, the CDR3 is TGTGCCAGAAGCCCTCCGGGACACCCGAAGTCCGGGGAGCTGTTTTTT. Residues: CARSPPGHPKSGELFF.

The CDR3 DNA follows: TGTGCCAGCAGTGCCTACAGGAAGAACACTGAAGCTTTCTTT. Translated, it gives CASSAYRKNTEAFF. The V and J genes are TRBV2 and TRBJ1-1; D is perhaps TRBD1 (5 bases). The germline V gene encodes CDR1 SNHLY and CDR2 FYNNEI. The CDR3 length is 14 residues. Trimming removed 4 bases at V and 1 base at J, with 10 bases between.

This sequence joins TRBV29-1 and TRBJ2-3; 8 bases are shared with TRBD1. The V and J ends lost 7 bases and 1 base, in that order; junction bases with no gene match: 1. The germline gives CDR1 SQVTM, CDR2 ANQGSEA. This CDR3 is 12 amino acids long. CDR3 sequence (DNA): TGCAGCGAGGACAGGGGCACAGATACGCAGTATTTT. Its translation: CSEDRGTDTQYF.

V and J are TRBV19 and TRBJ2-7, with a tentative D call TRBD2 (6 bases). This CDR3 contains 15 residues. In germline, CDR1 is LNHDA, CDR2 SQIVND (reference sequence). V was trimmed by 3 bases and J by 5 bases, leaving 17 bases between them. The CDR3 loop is CASSIIGGDDHEQYF. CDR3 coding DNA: TGTGCCAGTAGTATTATAGGAGGGGATGATCACGAGCAGTACTTC. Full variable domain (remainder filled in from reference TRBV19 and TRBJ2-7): DGGITQSPKYLFRKEGQNVTLSCEQNLNHDAMYWYRQDPGQGLRLIYYSQIVNDFQKGDIAEGYSVSREKKESFPLTVTSAQKNPTAFYLCASSIIGGDDHEQYFGPGTRLTVT.

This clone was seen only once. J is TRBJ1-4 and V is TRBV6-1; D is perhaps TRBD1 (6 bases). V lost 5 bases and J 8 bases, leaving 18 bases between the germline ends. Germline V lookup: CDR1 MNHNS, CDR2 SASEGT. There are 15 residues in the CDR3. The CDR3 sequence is CASSPLREGGEKLFF. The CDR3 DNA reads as TGTGCCAGCAGTCCTCTCCGGGAGGGGGGAGAAAAACTGTTTTTT.

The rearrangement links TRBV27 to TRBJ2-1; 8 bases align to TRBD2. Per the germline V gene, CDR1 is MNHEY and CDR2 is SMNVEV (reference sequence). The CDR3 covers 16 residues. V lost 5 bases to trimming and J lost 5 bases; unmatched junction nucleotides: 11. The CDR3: CASSTSVAGGHNEQFF. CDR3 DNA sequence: TGTGCCAGCAGTACCAGCGTTGCGGGAGGCCACAATGAGCAGTTCTTC.

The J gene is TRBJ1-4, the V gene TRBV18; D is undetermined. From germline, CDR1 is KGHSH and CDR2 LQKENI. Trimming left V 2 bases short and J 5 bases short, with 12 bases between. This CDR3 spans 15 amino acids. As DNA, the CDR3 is TGTGCCAGCTCACCAATGACCCGAGGCAATGAAAAACTGTTTTTT. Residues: CASSPMTRGNEKLFF.

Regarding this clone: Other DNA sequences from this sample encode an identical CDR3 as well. The CDR3 DNA reads as TGTGCCAGCTCACGTACAGACTACGAGCAGTACTTC. It specifies CASSRTDYEQYF. This rearrangement joins TRBV18 to TRBJ2-7; D is unresolved. The CDR3 has 12 amino acids. V was shortened by 4 bases and J by 3 bases, with 7 bases between the two germline ends. Germline CDR1 KGHSH, CDR2 LQKENI.